This T cell receptor (beta chain) emerged from a study of PD-1 blockade in classical Hodgkin lymphoma. Sequencing was performed with immunoSEQ multiplex PCR; in TCRdb, only in-frame clones are kept and a portion is missing. The repertoire holds approximately 17,000 clones, 84% seen once, with 8% to 9% in the top ten. The sample's time point: newly diagnosed, previously untreated cHL patient sample. PBMCs from patients with newly diagnosed, untreated classical Hodgkin lymphoma served as a comparison group for the relapsed/refractory trial patients. To note about this clone: Its antigen remains unidentified.

Regarding the study as a whole: As was reported, newly diagnosed patients showed lower baseline TCR diversity than healthy donors did. The authors have not defined what causes the repertoire differences, possibly disease activity or prior therapy.

The receptor was isolated from a human donor with classical Hodgkin lymphoma. Sequencing input: peripheral blood mononuclear cells (PBMCs).

The CDR3 here is CATSRGIEGAHNEQFF. CDR3 bases: TGTGCCACCAGCAGAGGGATTGAGGGGGCACACAATGAGCAGTTCTTC. The rearrangement links TRBV15 to TRBJ2-1; 7 nucleotides line up with TRBD1. The junction had 8 bases not matched to a gene; V was cut back by 1 base and J by 5 bases. The V gene's germline CDR1 is LNHNV and CDR2 YYDKDF (reference sequence). This CDR3 contains 16 residues.